Each of the 8 T cell receptor beta chains below was sequenced from the same sample in a study of shared clonotypes between healthy human individuals. The method was immunoSEQ multiplex PCR; TCRdb's version includes in-frame clones alone and lacks a portion of them. The repertoire holds some 2.1 million clones, with about 94% as singletons. CD45RO-negative CD8 cells positively selected for CCR7 made up the naive population, which excluded terminally differentiated effector memory CD45RA+ cells. Sequenced sample: naive CD8+ T cells sorted from blood. The receptors derive from a man younger than 35 in good health.

The chain links TRBV11-2 to TRBJ2-7; D is ambiguous. Germline assignment: CDR1 SGHAT and CDR2 FQNNGV. This CDR3 is built from 12 residues. With 4 bases removed from V and 3 bases from J, the gap between germline ends came to 7 bases. The CDR3, as DNA: TGTGCCAGCAGCTCCGACTTCTACGAGCAGTACTTC. As protein: CASSSDFYEQYF. Together with reference TRBV11-2 and TRBJ2-7, the CDR3 gives the full variable domain: EAGVAQSPRYKIIEKRQSVAFWCNPISGHATLYWYQQILGQGPKLLIQFQNNGVVDDSQLPKDRFSAERLKGVDSTLKIQPAKLEDSAVYLCASSSDFYEQYFGPGTRLTVT.

V gene TRBV6-4 combines with J gene TRBJ2-7; no reliable D call. Looked up from germline, CDR1 is MRHNA and CDR2 is SNTAGT. The CDR3 covers 11 residues. Trimming took off 6 bases at V and 4 bases at J, with 7 bases between the two ends. The CDR3 protein is CASSRYYEQYF. The CDR3, as DNA: TGTGCCAGCAGCAGATATTACGAGCAGTACTTC.

The table lists this clone with a count of one. The chain joins TRBV10-3 to TRBJ1-1; D is perhaps TRBD1 (5 bases). Germline values: CDR1 ENHRY, CDR2 SYGVKD. The CDR3 consists of 14 residues. The V gene lost 3 bases and the J gene lost 1 base, with 9 bases spanning the gap. This CDR3 reads CAISEEQANTEAFF. In DNA form, the CDR3 reads TGTGCCATCAGTGAAGAACAGGCGAACACTGAAGCTTTCTTT.

This chain connects TRBV6-5 to TRBJ2-3; the D is unclear. The germline CDR1 and CDR2 sequences are MNHEY and SVGAGI. V lost 4 bases and J lost 0, with 11 bases in between. The CDR3 extends over 15 amino acids. The CDR3 spells CASSSTYRSTDTQYF. The CDR3, as DNA: TGTGCCAGCAGTTCCACCTATAGAAGCACAGATACGCAGTATTTT.

The chain is built from TRBV29-1 and TRBJ2-7; 7 bases are shared with TRBD1. CDR1 and CDR2 (germline): SQVTM, ANQGSEA. After removal of 2 bases from V and 4 bases from J, the junction contained 5 bases not matched to a gene. The CDR3 consists of 13 residues. The CDR3 DNA is TGCAGCGTTGAATACGGGACAGATTACGAGCAGTACTTC. Its protein product is CSVEYGTDYEQYF.

The chain uses TRBV23-1 and TRBJ2-2; D call uncertain. TRBV23-1 is sorted into the ORF group, with uncertain function. V was cut by 8 bases and J by 4 bases, with 8 bases left in between. The CDR3 spans 12 residues. CDR3: CASVPSTGELFF. In nucleotides, the CDR3 is TGCGCCAGCGTACCAAGCACCGGGGAGCTGTTTTTT.

The rearrangement uses TRBV7-9 and TRBJ2-7; the D gene is possibly TRBD2 (6 bases). V lost 1 base and J 0 bases, leaving 16 bases between the germline ends. The CDR3 length is 17 residues. In germline, CDR1 is SEHNR, CDR2 FQNEAQ (reference sequence). The CDR3 region is CASSLGDSGILSYEQYF. The CDR3, as DNA: TGTGCCAGCAGCTTAGGGGACTCAGGGATTCTCTCCTACGAGCAGTACTTC.

This chain joins TRBV5-1 and TRBJ2-6, with TRBD2 as a possible D gene (7 bases). The CDR3 is made up of 19 amino acids. Germline CDR1 and CDR2: SGHRS and YFSETQ. The V and J ends lost 4 bases and 2 bases respectively, with 22 bases between them. The CDR3 loop is CASSVPQVGGPTGANVLTF. The CDR3, as DNA: TGCGCCAGCAGCGTCCCCCAGGTGGGGGGGCCTACTGGGGCCAACGTCCTGACTTTC.